The 9 T cell receptor beta chains reported below all come from one sample, sequenced in a study of human T cells and chemical hapten exposure. Time point described: patch test 3, about 24 weeks after DPC sensitization. Treatment indicated: therapeutic diphenylcyclopropenone sensitization with weekly scalp DPC. Total RNA was extracted from unfractionated whole blood. TCRdb fed the RACE reads into MiXCR, producing one record per CDR3 protein. Found here are some 36,000 distinct CDR3 sequences, over 7.5% of them singletons; the top ten hold approximately 25%. The source was whole blood, collected in connection with sensitization to the hapten diphenylcyclopropenone (DPC). These receptors all come from a man in his forties or fifties with alopecia areata. Some clones in this sample may be carry-over from other donors' samples.

V gene TRBV21-1 combines with J gene TRBJ1-6. TRBV21-1 is a known pseudogene. CDR3 length equals 17 residues. The CDR3 nucleotides read TGTGCCAGCAGCAGCCTGGAATCGGGGAGCTTAAGTTCACCCCTCCACTTT. It is translated as CASSSLESGSLSSPLHF.

This clonotype was recorded at least ten times. The chain has TRBV30 and TRBJ2-1; D might be TRBD1 (5 bases). Deletions cut 5 bases from V and 8 bases from J, with 7 bases between. The length of the CDR3 is 10 residues. Germline V gives CDR1 GTSNPN, CDR2 SVGIG (reference sequence). The CDR3 reads CAWGRDEQFF. The CDR3 DNA reads TGTGCCTGGGGCAGGGATGAGCAGTTCTTC.

The genes are TRBV7-2 and TRBJ1-1; weak D call: TRBD1 (6 bases). The V gene's germline CDR1 is SGHTA and CDR2 FQGNSA. The CDR3 consists of 12 residues. V lost 5 bases and J lost 4, with 8 bases in between. Here the CDR3 reads CASSEQGTEAFF. The CDR3 DNA reads TGTGCCAGCAGCGAACAGGGCACTGAAGCTTTCTTT.

The gene calls are TRBV20-1 and TRBJ2-1; TRBD2 aligns across 9 bases. The CDR3 loop spans 14 amino acids. CDR1 and CDR2 (germline): DFQATT, SNEGSKA (reference sequence). V was pared by 6 bases and J by 3 bases, with 6 bases of the junction left unmatched. CDR3 region: CSAPPSGIYNEQFF. CDR3 bases: TGCAGTGCCCCCCCTAGCGGGATCTACAATGAGCAGTTCTTC.

This clonotype was picked up many times. The chain couples TRBV28 to TRBJ1-2; no definite D call. Germline loops: CDR1 MDHEN, CDR2 SYDVKM. V dropped 3 bases and J dropped 5 bases, with 7 bases sitting between them. The CDR3 spans 12 residues. The CDR3 DNA reads as TGTGCCAGCAGTTTTTGGAGTTATGGCTACACCTTC. Amino acid sequence: CASSFWSYGYTF.

This clonotype showed up many times. The chain employs TRBV7-9 and TRBJ2-1; D is ambiguous. CDR3 length: 15 amino acids. Germline CDR1 is SEHNR and CDR2 is FQNEAQ (reference sequence). Deletions cut 8 bases from V and 1 base from J, with 15 bases between. The CDR3 coding sequence is TGTGCCAGCGCGCCAGTATCGACGTCCTACAATGAGCAGTTCTTC. Protein sequence: CASAPVSTSYNEQFF.

There are many counts of this clonotype. The V and J genes are TRBV6-2 or TRBV6-3 and TRBJ1-3, with a possible D match to TRBD1 (6 bases). Germline-derived CDR1 and CDR2 are MNHEY and SVGEGT. CDR3 length: 15 amino acids. Trimming removed 8 bases from V and 0 bases from J, with 14 bases in between. The CDR3 DNA reads as TGTGCCAGCGGGTGGACAGCTTTCTCTGGAAACACCATATATTTT. Amino acid sequence: CASGWTAFSGNTIYF.

This clonotype has at least ten counts. This chain connects TRBV29-1 to TRBJ2-2; tentative D call: TRBD2 (6 bases). CDR1 is SQVTM and CDR2 is ANQGSEA in the germline V gene. The CDR3 loop spans 15 amino acids. Trimming took off 6 bases at V and 1 base at J, with 15 bases between the two ends. CDR3 residues: CSVETGTVNTGELFF. DNA for the CDR3: TGCAGCGTCGAAACCGGGACTGTGAACACCGGGGAGCTGTTTTTT.

This clonotype was seen many times. CDR3 in amino acids: CASSLVGTGASGYTF. DNA of the CDR3: TGTGCCAGCAGCTTAGTTGGGACAGGGGCCAGTGGCTACACCTTC. The rearrangement links TRBV7-2 to TRBJ1-2; TRBD1 matches 10 bases. V lost 1 base to trimming and J lost 7 bases; unmatched junction nucleotides: 6. From germline, CDR1 is SGHTA and CDR2 FQGNSA. This CDR3 contains 15 residues.